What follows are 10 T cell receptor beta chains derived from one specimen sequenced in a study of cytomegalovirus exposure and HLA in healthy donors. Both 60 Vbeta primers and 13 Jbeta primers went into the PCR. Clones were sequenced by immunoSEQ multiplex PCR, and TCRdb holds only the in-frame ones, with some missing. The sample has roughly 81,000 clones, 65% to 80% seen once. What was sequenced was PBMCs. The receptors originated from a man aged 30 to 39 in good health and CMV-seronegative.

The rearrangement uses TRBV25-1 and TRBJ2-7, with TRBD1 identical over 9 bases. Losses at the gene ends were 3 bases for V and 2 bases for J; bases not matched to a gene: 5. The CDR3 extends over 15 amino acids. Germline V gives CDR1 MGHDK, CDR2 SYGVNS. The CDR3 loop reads CASSEGTGRTYEQYF. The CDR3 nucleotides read TGTGCCAGCAGTGAGGGGACAGGGAGGACCTACGAGCAGTACTTC.

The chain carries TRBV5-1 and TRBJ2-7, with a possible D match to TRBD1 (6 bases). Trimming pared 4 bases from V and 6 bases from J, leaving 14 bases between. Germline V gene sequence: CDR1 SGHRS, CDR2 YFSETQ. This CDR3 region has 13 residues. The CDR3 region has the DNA TGCGCCAGCAGCCCCCGGACAGACCTCGAGCAGTACTTC. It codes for CASSPRTDLEQYF.

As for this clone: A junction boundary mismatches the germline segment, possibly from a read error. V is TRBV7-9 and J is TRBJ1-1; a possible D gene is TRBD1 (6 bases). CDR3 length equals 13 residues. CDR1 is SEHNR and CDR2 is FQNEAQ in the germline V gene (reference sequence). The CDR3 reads CSSSLKQGAEAFF. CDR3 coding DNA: TGTTCCAGCAGCTTAAAACAGGGAGCTGAAGCTTTCTTT.

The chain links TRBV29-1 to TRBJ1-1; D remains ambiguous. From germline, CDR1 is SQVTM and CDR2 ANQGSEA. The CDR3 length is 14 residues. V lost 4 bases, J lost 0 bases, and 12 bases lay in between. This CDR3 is CSVGQVSMNTEAFF. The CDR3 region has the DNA TGCAGCGTTGGTCAGGTTTCGATGAACACTGAAGCTTTCTTT.

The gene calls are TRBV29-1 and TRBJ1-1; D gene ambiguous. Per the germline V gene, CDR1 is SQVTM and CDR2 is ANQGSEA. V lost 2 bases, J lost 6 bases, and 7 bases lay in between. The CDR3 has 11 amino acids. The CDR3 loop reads CSVESNAEAFF. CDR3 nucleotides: TGCAGCGTTGAAAGCAACGCTGAAGCTTTCTTT.

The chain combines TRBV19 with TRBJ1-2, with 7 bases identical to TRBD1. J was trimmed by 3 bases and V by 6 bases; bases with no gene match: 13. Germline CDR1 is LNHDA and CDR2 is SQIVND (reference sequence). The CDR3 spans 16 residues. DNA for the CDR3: TGTGCCAGTAGGACATATGCGACAGGGCCTGACTATGGCTACACCTTC. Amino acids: CASRTYATGPDYGYTF.

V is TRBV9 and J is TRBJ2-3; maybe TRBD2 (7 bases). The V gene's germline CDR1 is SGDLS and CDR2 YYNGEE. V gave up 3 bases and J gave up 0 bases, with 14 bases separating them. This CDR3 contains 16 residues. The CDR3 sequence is CASSAGGATSTDTQYF. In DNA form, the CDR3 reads TGTGCCAGCAGCGCTGGGGGGGCCACGAGCACAGATACGCAGTATTTT.

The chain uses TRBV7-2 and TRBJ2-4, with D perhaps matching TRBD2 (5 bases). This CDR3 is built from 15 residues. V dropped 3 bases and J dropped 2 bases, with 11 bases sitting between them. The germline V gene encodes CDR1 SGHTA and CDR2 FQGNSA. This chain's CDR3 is CASSFSVLTKNIQYF. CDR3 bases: TGTGCCAGCAGCTTTAGCGTGCTCACCAAAAACATTCAGTACTTC.

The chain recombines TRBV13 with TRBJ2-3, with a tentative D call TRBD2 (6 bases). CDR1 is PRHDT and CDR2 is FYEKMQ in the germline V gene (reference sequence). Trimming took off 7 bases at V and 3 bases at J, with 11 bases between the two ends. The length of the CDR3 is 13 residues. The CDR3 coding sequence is TGTGCCAGCACCCCCCGGGGGACAGATACGCAGTATTTT. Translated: CASTPRGTDTQYF. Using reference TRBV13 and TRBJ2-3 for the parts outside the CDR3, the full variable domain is AAGVIQSPRHLIKEKRETATLKCYPIPRHDTVYWYQQGPGQDPQFLISFYEKMQSDKGSIPDRFSAQQFSDYHSELNMSSLELGDSALYFCASTPRGTDTQYFGPGTRLTVL.

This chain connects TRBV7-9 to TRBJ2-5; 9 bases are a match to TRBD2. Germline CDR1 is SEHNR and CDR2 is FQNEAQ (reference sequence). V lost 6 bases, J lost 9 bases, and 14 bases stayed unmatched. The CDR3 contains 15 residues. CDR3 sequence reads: CASSKVTSGSTAQYF. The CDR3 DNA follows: TGTGCCAGCAGTAAAGTGACTAGCGGTTCAACGGCCCAGTACTTC.